Each of the 29 T cell receptor beta chains below was sequenced from the same sample in a study of shared clonotypes between healthy human individuals. Sequencing was performed with immunoSEQ multiplex PCR; in TCRdb, only in-frame clones are kept and a portion is missing. The profile shows 800,000 to 950,000 clones, 95% to 97% of them singletons. CD45RO-negative cells were positively selected for CCR7, leaving out terminally differentiated effector memory CD45RA+ cells. Specimen: naive CD8+ T cells sorted from blood. The origin of the receptors is a man between 25 and 39 years old in good health.

The V and J genes are TRBV29-1 and TRBJ2-7, with TRBD2 matching 10 bases. The CDR3 covers 17 residues. The trim removed 5 bases at V and 5 bases at J, leaving 18 bases unmatched. Per the germline V gene, CDR1 is SQVTM and CDR2 is ANQGSEA. The DNA of the CDR3 is TGCAGCGTTAAAGTCGGACTAGCGGCTCTACCCGGCCACGAGCAGTACTTC. It encodes CSVKVGLAALPGHEQYF.

V usage is TRBV13 and J usage is TRBJ1-1; D gene uncertain. The length of the CDR3 is 15 residues. Trimming removed 1 base from V and 3 bases from J, with 12 bases in between. Germline V gives CDR1 PRHDT, CDR2 FYEKMQ (reference sequence). In DNA, the CDR3 is TGTGCCAGCAGCTTAGTAGGGTTCGGGGACACTGAAGCTTTCTTT. This encodes CASSLVGFGDTEAFF.

V is TRBV5-5 and J is TRBJ2-7; D call uncertain. This CDR3 contains 11 residues. With 2 bases removed from V and 5 bases from J, the gap between germline ends came to 5 bases. The germline gives CDR1 SGHKS, CDR2 YYEKEE (reference sequence). Here the CDR3 reads CASSLAHEQYF. For the CDR3, the DNA is TGTGCCAGCAGCTTAGCCCACGAGCAGTACTTC.

The genes are TRBV5-1 and TRBJ2-7; D gene uncertain. The germline V gene has CDR1 SGHRS and CDR2 YFSETQ. V lost 4 bases, J lost 2 bases, and 4 bases lay in between. The length of the CDR3 is 11 residues. The CDR3 loop is CASSATYEQYF. The DNA of the CDR3 is TGCGCCAGCAGCGCTACCTACGAGCAGTACTTC.

The rearrangement uses TRBV7-8 and TRBJ2-2; 9 nucleotides agree with TRBD2. V lost 4 bases and J lost 6; bases outside the gene matches: 15. The CDR3 is 18 residues long. Germline V gene lookup returns CDR1 SGHVS and CDR2 FQNEAQ. The CDR3 region has the DNA TGTGCCAGCAGCTCAAAAACTAGCGGGTTGCTCCGCTCCGGGGAGCTGTTTTTT. Protein product: CASSSKTSGLLRSGELFF.

Concerning this clone itself: Other DNA sequences within the sample encode an identical CDR3. This chain joins TRBV7-9 and TRBJ2-5, with unresolved D. V lost 2 bases to trimming and J lost 2 bases, with 3 bases between them. The CDR3 runs to 12 residues. Germline V gives CDR1 SEHNR, CDR2 FQNEAQ (reference sequence). The CDR3 region is CASSLPQETQYF. The DNA for the CDR3 is TGTGCCAGCAGCTTACCTCAAGAGACCCAGTACTTC.

The CDR3 region has the DNA TGTGCCAGCAGTTCGGGAACCGGGGAGCTGTTTTTT. As protein: CASSSGTGELFF. The chain joins TRBV6-5 to TRBJ2-2; perhaps TRBD2 as D (5 bases). V was cut by 4 bases and J by 5 bases, with 5 bases left in between. CDR3 length equals 12 residues. CDR1 MNHEY and CDR2 SVGAGI come from the germline V gene.

The rearrangement links TRBV6-5 to TRBJ2-7, with D unclear. CDR1 is MNHEY and CDR2 is SVGAGI in the germline V gene. The CDR3 has 16 residues. Trimming left V 4 bases short and J 6 bases short, with 22 bases between. The CDR3 sequence is CASSSDTGPALGEQYF. The CDR3 region has the DNA TGTGCCAGCAGTTCTGATACCGGACCCGCTTTGGGCGAGCAGTACTTC.

V gene TRBV11-2 combines with J gene TRBJ2-7, with TRBD2 matching over 10 bases. This CDR3 region has 15 residues. Germline trimming cut 5 bases from V and 4 bases from J; bases unmatched to any gene: 8. Germline-derived CDR1 and CDR2 are SGHAT and FQNNGV. CDR3 loop: CASSLGLAGEYEQYF. CDR3 coding DNA: TGTGCCAGCAGCCTAGGGCTAGCGGGAGAGTACGAGCAGTACTTC. The full variable domain, with the rest looked up from reference TRBV11-2 and TRBJ2-7, is EAGVAQSPRYKIIEKRQSVAFWCNPISGHATLYWYQQILGQGPKLLIQFQNNGVVDDSQLPKDRFSAERLKGVDSTLKIQPAKLEDSAVYLCASSLGLAGEYEQYFGPGTRLTVT.

The rearrangement links TRBV18 to TRBJ2-6; the D gene is possibly TRBD1 (5 bases). Per the germline V gene, CDR1 is KGHSH and CDR2 is LQKENI. Between the trimmed V and J ends, which lost 3 bases and 0 bases, there was a span of 15 bases. This CDR3 spans 18 amino acids. CDR3 protein: CASSPTNRKSSGANVLTF. The CDR3 bases are TGTGCCAGCTCACCGACCAACAGGAAAAGCTCTGGGGCCAACGTCCTGACTTTC.

This chain links TRBV9 with TRBJ2-2; the match to TRBD1 covers 7 bases. CDR3 length: 15 residues. Germline V lookup: CDR1 SGDLS, CDR2 YYNGEE. J was trimmed by 7 bases and V by 0 bases; bases with no gene match: 6. CDR3 bases: TGTGCCAGCAGCGTAGGAGGGGGCGATAACGGGGAGCTGTTTTTT. As protein: CASSVGGGDNGELFF.

The chain combines TRBV7-9 with TRBJ1-1, with TRBD1 as a possible D gene (5 bases). CDR3 size: 13 residues. V lost 4 bases, J lost 7 bases, and 13 bases lay in between. The germline V gene has CDR1 SEHNR and CDR2 FQNEAQ (reference sequence). The CDR3 protein is CASSSTDGGEAFF. Written as DNA, the CDR3 is TGTGCCAGCAGCTCCACTGACGGGGGTGAAGCTTTCTTT. The complete variable domain, with remaining parts taken from reference TRBV7-9 and TRBJ1-1, reads DTGVSQNPRHKITKRGQNVTFRCDPISEHNRLYWYRQTLGQGPEFLTYFQNEAQLEKSRLLSDRFSAERPKGSFSTLEIQRTEQGDSAMYLCASSSTDGGEAFFGQGTRLTVV.

The rearrangement uses TRBV27 and TRBJ2-7; D may correspond to TRBD1 or TRBD2 (5 bases each). Germline CDR1 is MNHEY and CDR2 is SMNVEV (reference sequence). This CDR3 has 16 amino acids. V lost 4 bases, J lost 2 bases, and 18 bases lay in between. The CDR3 nucleotides are TGTGCCAGCAGTTCTCCATGGGGACCTGGGGCCTACGAGCAGTACTTC. It yields the protein CASSSPWGPGAYEQYF.

CDR3 sequence (DNA): TGTGCCAGCAGTGAAGGCTGGTCCGAGCAGTACTTC. It codes for CASSEGWSEQYF. The chain couples TRBV25-1 to TRBJ2-7; D is ambiguous. The V and J ends lost 2 bases and 6 bases respectively, with 8 bases between them. The CDR3 is 12 residues long. Germline values: CDR1 MGHDK, CDR2 SYGVNS.

The V and J genes are TRBV19 and TRBJ1-1, with 7 bases that match TRBD1. With V trimmed by 7 bases and J by 8 bases, 10 bases remained unmatched. CDR1 is LNHDA, CDR2 SQIVND, per germline (reference sequence). The CDR3 runs to 13 residues. CDR3 sequence: CASTWDSNMEAFF. The CDR3, as DNA: TGTGCCAGTACGTGGGACAGTAACATGGAAGCTTTCTTT. The full variable domain, rest sourced from reference TRBV19 and TRBJ1-1, is DGGITQSPKYLFRKEGQNVTLSCEQNLNHDAMYWYRQDPGQGLRLIYYSQIVNDFQKGDIAEGYSVSREKKESFPLTVTSAQKNPTAFYLCASTWDSNMEAFFGQGTRLTVV.

The chain recombines TRBV28 with TRBJ2-7; TRBD1 or TRBD2 may be the D gene (5 bases each). This CDR3 has 14 amino acids. Trimming pared 5 bases from V and 2 bases from J, leaving 13 bases between. Germline V gene data show CDR1 as MDHEN and CDR2 as SYDVKM. CDR3 nucleotide sequence: TGTGCCAGCAGTCTACGGGACGGCCCCTACGAGCAGTACTTC. Residues: CASSLRDGPYEQYF.

The chain carries TRBV13 and TRBJ2-5; D gene unclear. The length of the CDR3 is 13 residues. CDR1 PRHDT and CDR2 FYEKMQ come from the germline V gene (reference sequence). V was pared by 5 bases and J by 2 bases, with 9 bases between. Here the CDR3 reads CASSPAPQETQYF. In DNA form, the CDR3 reads TGTGCCAGCAGCCCCGCCCCACAAGAGACCCAGTACTTC. The variable domain in full, with the rest retrieved from reference TRBV13 and TRBJ2-5, is AAGVIQSPRHLIKEKRETATLKCYPIPRHDTVYWYQQGPGQDPQFLISFYEKMQSDKGSIPDRFSAQQFSDYHSELNMSSLELGDSALYFCASSPAPQETQYFGPGTRLLVL.

The J gene is TRBJ2-7, the V gene TRBV10-2, with 10 bases aligning to TRBD2. Per the germline V gene, CDR1 is WSHSY and CDR2 is SAAADI. Losses at the gene ends were 8 bases for V and 1 base for J; bases not matched to a gene: 5. This CDR3 contains 14 residues. The CDR3, as DNA: TGCGCCAGCGTCGCTAGCGGGAGTTCCTACGAGCAGTACTTC. Protein product: CASVASGSSYEQYF.

J is TRBJ2-1 and V is TRBV11-2; TRBD1 might be the D (6 bases). CDR1 is SGHAT, CDR2 FQNNGV, per germline. Trimming cost V 6 bases and J 3 bases, with 18 bases left between them. This CDR3 is 16 amino acids long. The CDR3: CASSLFRDTNYNEQFF. The CDR3 nucleotides read TGTGCCAGCAGTCTTTTCCGGGACACAAACTACAATGAGCAGTTCTTC.

The chain couples TRBV7-6 to TRBJ2-1; the match to TRBD2 covers 9 bases. The CDR3 is 16 amino acids. The germline V gene has CDR1 SGHVS and CDR2 FNYEAQ. J gave up 10 bases and V 5 bases, and 15 bases lay outside the gene matches. The CDR3 bases are TGTGCCAGCAGCAGTTCTATCTTAGCGGGAGCTACCGAGCAGTTCTTC. Amino acids: CASSSSILAGATEQFF. The full variable domain, with the rest looked up from reference TRBV7-6 and TRBJ2-1, is GAGVSQSPRYKVTKRGQDVALRCDPISGHVSLYWYRQALGQGPEFLTYFNYEAQQDKSGLPNDRFSAERPEGSISTLTIQRTEQRDSAMYRCASSSSILAGATEQFFGPGTRLTVL.

The rearrangement links TRBV28 to TRBJ2-7, with 9 bases fitting TRBD1. The trim removed 4 bases at V and 3 bases at J, leaving 7 bases unmatched. The CDR3 totals 15 residues. CDR1 and CDR2 (germline): MDHEN, SYDVKM. This CDR3 reads CASSSAYRGLYEQYF. The CDR3, as DNA: TGTGCCAGCAGTTCCGCCTACAGGGGGCTCTACGAGCAGTACTTC.

This clone was seen just once. V is TRBV4-3 and J is TRBJ2-3; D is uncertain. The ends were cut back, 3 bases at V and 2 bases at J, with 18 bases in the middle. The CDR3 is 17 amino acids. Looked up from germline, CDR1 is LGHNA and CDR2 is YSLEER. The CDR3 spells CASSHNPSNPYTDTQYF. DNA of the CDR3: TGCGCCAGCAGCCACAACCCTTCAAACCCCTACACAGATACGCAGTATTTT.

CDR3 sequence reads: CASSLRRRGATNQPQHF. The DNA for the CDR3 is TGTGCCAGCAGCTTACGCCGGCGGGGGGCAACGAATCAGCCCCAGCATTTT. The chain joins TRBV7-2 to TRBJ1-5; a possible D gene is TRBD1 (6 bases). CDR3 length: 17 residues. Trimming left V 2 bases short and J 4 bases short, with 18 bases between. Germline V gene sequence: CDR1 SGHTA, CDR2 FQGNSA.

The J gene is TRBJ2-3, the V gene TRBV27; 7 bases agree with TRBD1. The CDR3 totals 15 residues. The J segment lost 2 bases and the V segment lost 5 bases, leaving 7 bases of the junction unmatched. The germline V gene has CDR1 MNHEY and CDR2 SMNVEV (reference sequence). The CDR3 region has the DNA TGTGCCAGCAGTCCTTGGGACAGTCCCACAGATACGCAGTATTTT. This sequence encodes CASSPWDSPTDTQYF.

This clone was observed a single time. This chain links TRBV4-1 with TRBJ2-7, with 8 positions matching TRBD2. V lost 1 base, J lost 2 bases, and 13 bases stayed unmatched. The CDR3 contains 18 residues. Germline CDR1 is MGHRA and CDR2 is YSYEKL. In DNA, the CDR3 is TGCGCCAGCAGCCAAGTACCTAGCGGGCACGATCTTCCCTACGAGCAGTACTTC. This sequence encodes CASSQVPSGHDLPYEQYF.

The gene calls are TRBV9 and TRBJ2-1, with TRBD1 matching 8 bases. Trimming at V came to 4 bases and at J to 2 bases, leaving 11 bases not matched to a gene. Germline loops: CDR1 SGDLS, CDR2 YYNGEE. CDR3 size: 17 residues. The DNA of the CDR3 is TGTGCCAGCAGCCCGACCCAGACAGGGGTTACCTACAATGAGCAGTTCTTC. Protein product: CASSPTQTGVTYNEQFF.

The J gene is TRBJ2-1, the V gene TRBV28, with a weak D call TRBD2 (6 bases). CDR1 is MDHEN, CDR2 SYDVKM, per germline. V lost 6 bases, J lost 5 bases, and 11 bases lay in between. The CDR3 is made up of 13 amino acids. The CDR3 region is CASSPWGDNEQFF. As DNA, the CDR3 is TGTGCCAGCAGCCCCTGGGGGGACAATGAGCAGTTCTTC.

This rearrangement joins TRBV5-6 to TRBJ2-1, with D hard to call. The V gene lost 6 bases and the J gene lost 3 bases, with 7 bases spanning the gap. CDR1 and CDR2 from the germline V gene are SGHDT and YYEEEE. CDR3 length: 12 amino acids. The CDR3 DNA reads as TGTGCCAGCACAACAGACTACAATGAGCAGTTCTTC. It encodes CASTTDYNEQFF.

CDR3 loop: CASSQDPGTSAYNEQFF. In DNA form, the CDR3 reads TGCGCCAGCAGCCAGGACCCCGGGACTAGCGCATACAATGAGCAGTTCTTC. The gene calls are TRBV4-1 and TRBJ2-1; 10 bases are shared with TRBD2. Germline V gene data show CDR1 as MGHRA and CDR2 as YSYEKL. Trimming removed 3 bases from V and 4 bases from J; junction bases left unmatched: 9. The CDR3 is 17 amino acids.